The 13 T cell receptor beta chains presented below share a single source sample, sequenced in a study of blood T cell repertoires in COVID-19 (dated by TCRdb to 2019 to 2021). The receptor library was made with the immunoSEQ multiplex PCR assay. Entries here come from immuneACCESS through TCRdb and include only in-frame sequences with V and J called. Some clones fail to appear in such tables; in the studies checked, an unresolved V gene covers under half of the shortfall, and the cause of the remainder is unknown. This sample gives 350,000 to 450,000 clones in total; 65% to 90% of them show up just once. The ten largest clonotypes hold 7% to 7.5% of the sample. The sequencing sample was made of peripheral blood. These receptors came from a woman aged 60-70 years with COVID-19, enrolled during active disease.

This clone was picked up one time. This chain links TRBV9 with TRBJ2-7; TRBD2 matches at 7 bases. Germline V CDR1 and CDR2: SGDLS, YYNGEE. The length of the CDR3 is 14 residues. V gave up 0 bases and J gave up 1 base; unmatched junction bases: 1. The CDR3 DNA sequence: TGTGCCAGCAGCGTAGGGCGGGGGTCCTACGAGCAGTACTTC. Protein: CASSVGRGSYEQYF.

The chain uses TRBV9 and TRBJ2-3; D remains unclear. The germline V gene encodes CDR1 SGDLS and CDR2 YYNGEE. Trimming cost V 4 bases and J 2 bases, with 5 bases left between them. This CDR3 comprises 12 residues. The CDR3 sequence is CASSPFTDTQYF. The DNA of the CDR3 is TGTGCCAGCAGCCCGTTCACAGATACGCAGTATTTT.

The chain is built from TRBV19 and TRBJ2-3, with 8 bases that match TRBD2. Germline V gene lookup returns CDR1 LNHDA and CDR2 SQIVND (reference sequence). The CDR3 contains 14 residues. Trimming took 4 bases from V and 4 from J; bases not matched to a gene: 4. CDR3 protein: CASSSRGGPDTQYF. The CDR3 nucleotides read TGTGCCAGTAGTAGCCGGGGGGGCCCAGATACGCAGTATTTT.

The chain links TRBV10-3 to TRBJ2-7; TRBD2 matches at 8 bases. V was pared by 4 bases and J by 7 bases, with 6 bases of the junction left unmatched. The germline CDR1 and CDR2 sequences are ENHRY and SYGVKD. The CDR3 runs 13 residues. The CDR3 loop reads CAISAGGTGEQYF. CDR3 sequence (DNA): TGTGCCATCAGTGCGGGAGGGACTGGAGAGCAGTACTTC.

The rearrangement joins TRBV14 to TRBJ2-5, with TRBD2 identical over 10 bases. This CDR3 comprises 15 residues. V lost 1 base, J lost 1 base, and 0 bases stayed unmatched. Germline V gene lookup returns CDR1 SGHDN and CDR2 FVKESK. In nucleotides, the CDR3 is TGTGCCAGCAGCCAAGTAGCGGGGGGCCAAGAGACCCAGTACTTC. This sequence encodes CASSQVAGGQETQYF.

The chain uses TRBV19 and TRBJ2-3, with TRBD1 matching 9 bases. Germline V gives CDR1 LNHDA, CDR2 SQIVND (reference sequence). This CDR3 is built from 16 residues. V lost 5 bases to trimming and J lost 1 base; unmatched junction nucleotides: 7. The CDR3 reads CASSPRGTGRTDTQYF. CDR3 coding DNA: TGTGCCAGTAGTCCTCGCGGGACAGGGCGCACAGATACGCAGTATTTT.

The chain links TRBV7-2 to TRBJ1-5; no definite D call. This CDR3 is built from 12 residues. V was trimmed by 5 bases and J by 6 bases, leaving 8 bases between them. Germline loops: CDR1 SGHTA, CDR2 FQGNSA. CDR3 region: CASSARGQPQHF. The CDR3 DNA is TGTGCCAGCAGCGCTAGAGGTCAGCCCCAGCATTTT.

V usage is TRBV5-8 and J usage is TRBJ2-3, with TRBD2 identical over 10 bases. J lost 1 base, V lost 4 bases, and 6 bases had no gene match. The CDR3 is 16 residues long. Looked up from germline, CDR1 is SGHTS and CDR2 is YDEGEE. The CDR3 sequence: CASSLGLAGGTDTQYF. The CDR3 DNA reads TGTGCCAGCAGCCTGGGTCTAGCGGGGGGCACAGATACGCAGTATTTT.

The chain couples TRBV29-1 to TRBJ1-4; possibly TRBD1 for D (6 bases). The CDR3 has 12 residues. Trimming pared 7 bases from V and 8 bases from J, leaving 14 bases between. Germline V gene data show CDR1 as SQVTM and CDR2 as ANQGSEA. CDR3 region: CSACRGGEKLFF. CDR3 DNA sequence: TGCAGCGCTTGCAGGGGTGGGGAAAAACTGTTTTTT.

The chain recombines TRBV9 with TRBJ1-6; D is perhaps TRBD1 (6 bases). The V end was cut by 0 bases, the J end by 10 bases, with 14 bases between. This CDR3 contains 15 residues. Germline values: CDR1 SGDLS, CDR2 YYNGEE. The CDR3 bases are TGTGCCAGCAGCGTAGGGGCAGGGGAGGGATCACCCCTCCACTTT. It specifies CASSVGAGEGSPLHF. The complete variable domain, with remaining parts taken from reference TRBV9 and TRBJ1-6, reads DSGVTQTPKHLITATGQRVTLRCSPRSGDLSVYWYQQSLDQGLQFLIQYYNGEERAKGNILERFSAQQFPDLHSELNLSSLELGDSALYFCASSVGAGEGSPLHFGNGTRLTVT.

V is TRBV5-1 and J is TRBJ2-1; 8 nucleotides align to TRBD2. V lost 3 bases and J lost 10; bases outside the gene matches: 15. The CDR3 is made up of 16 amino acids. In germline, CDR1 is SGHRS, CDR2 YFSETQ. CDR3 protein: CASSSLAGTSTREQFF. As DNA, the CDR3 is TGCGCCAGCAGCTCGCTAGCCGGGACTAGTACAAGGGAGCAGTTCTTC.

This sequence joins TRBV5-1 and TRBJ2-2, with 8 bases fitting TRBD2. V was clipped by 0 bases and J by 2 bases; unmatched bases: 9. In germline, CDR1 is SGHRS, CDR2 YFSETQ. This CDR3 contains 18 residues. The CDR3 reads CASSLDLVRGANTGELFF. As DNA, the CDR3 is TGCGCCAGCAGCTTGGACCTGGTGCGGGGGGCCAACACCGGGGAGCTGTTTTTT.

The J gene is TRBJ2-3, the V gene TRBV4-1, with 10 bases lining up with TRBD2. This CDR3 is built from 17 residues. The J segment lost 3 bases and the V segment lost 1 base, leaving 7 bases of the junction unmatched. Germline CDR1 and CDR2: MGHRA and YSYEKL. DNA of the CDR3: TGCGCCAGCAGCCAAGGGTCCAGCGGGGGGGGGACAGATACGCAGTATTTT. Its translation is CASSQGSSGGGTDTQYF.